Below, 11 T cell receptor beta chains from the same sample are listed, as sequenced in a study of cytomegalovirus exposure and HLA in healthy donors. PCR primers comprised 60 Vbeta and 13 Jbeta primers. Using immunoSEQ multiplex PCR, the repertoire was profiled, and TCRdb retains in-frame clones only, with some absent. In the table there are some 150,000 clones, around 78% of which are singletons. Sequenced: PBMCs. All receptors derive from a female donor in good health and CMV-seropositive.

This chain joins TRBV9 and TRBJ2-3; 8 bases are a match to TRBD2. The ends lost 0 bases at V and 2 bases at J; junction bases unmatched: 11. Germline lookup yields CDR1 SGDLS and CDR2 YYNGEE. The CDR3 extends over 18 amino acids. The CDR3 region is CASSVGYERRGDTDTQYF. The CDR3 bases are TGTGCCAGCAGCGTAGGGTATGAACGGCGGGGGGACACAGATACGCAGTATTTT. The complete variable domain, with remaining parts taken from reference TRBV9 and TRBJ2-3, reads DSGVTQTPKHLITATGQRVTLRCSPRSGDLSVYWYQQSLDQGLQFLIQYYNGEERAKGNILERFSAQQFPDLHSELNLSSLELGDSALYFCASSVGYERRGDTDTQYFGPGTRLTVL.

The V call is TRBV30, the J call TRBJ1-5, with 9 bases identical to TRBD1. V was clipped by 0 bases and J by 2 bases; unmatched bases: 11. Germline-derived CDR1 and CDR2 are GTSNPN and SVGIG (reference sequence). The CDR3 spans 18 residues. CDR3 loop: CAWSVDGQGPTRNQPQHF. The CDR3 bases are TGTGCCTGGAGTGTAGACGGACAGGGGCCAACTCGCAATCAGCCCCAGCATTTT. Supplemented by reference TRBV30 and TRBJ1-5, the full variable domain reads SQTIHQWPATLVQPVGSPLSLECTVEGTSNPNLYWYRQAAGRGLQLLFYSVGIGQISSEVPQNLSASRPQDRQFILSSKKLLLSDSGFYLCAWSVDGQGPTRNQPQHFGDGTRLSIL.

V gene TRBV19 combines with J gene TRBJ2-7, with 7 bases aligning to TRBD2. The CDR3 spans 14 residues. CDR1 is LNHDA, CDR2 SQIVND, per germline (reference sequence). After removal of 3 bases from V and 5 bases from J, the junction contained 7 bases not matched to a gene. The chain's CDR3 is CASSIFAGVDEQYF. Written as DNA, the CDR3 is TGTGCCAGTAGTATCTTTGCGGGAGTTGACGAGCAGTACTTC.

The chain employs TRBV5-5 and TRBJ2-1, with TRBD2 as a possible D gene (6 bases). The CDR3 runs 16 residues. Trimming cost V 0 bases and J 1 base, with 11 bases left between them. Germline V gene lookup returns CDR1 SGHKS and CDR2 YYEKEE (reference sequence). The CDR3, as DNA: TGTGCCAGCAGCTTGGGCGGGGACTTTTCCTACAATGAGCAGTTCTTC. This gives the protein CASSLGGDFSYNEQFF.

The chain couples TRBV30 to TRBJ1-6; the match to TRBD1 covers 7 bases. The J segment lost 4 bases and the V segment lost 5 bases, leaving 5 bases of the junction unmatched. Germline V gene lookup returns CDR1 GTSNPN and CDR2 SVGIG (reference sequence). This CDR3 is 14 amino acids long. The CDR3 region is CAWVGQVYNSPLHF. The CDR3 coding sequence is TGTGCCTGGGTCGGACAGGTTTATAATTCACCCCTCCACTTT.

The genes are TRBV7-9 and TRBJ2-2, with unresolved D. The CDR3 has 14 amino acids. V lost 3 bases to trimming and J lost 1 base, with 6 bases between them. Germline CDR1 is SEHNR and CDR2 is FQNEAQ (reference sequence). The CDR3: CASSLALNTGELFF. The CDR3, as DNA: TGTGCCAGCAGCTTGGCTTTGAACACCGGGGAGCTGTTTTTT.

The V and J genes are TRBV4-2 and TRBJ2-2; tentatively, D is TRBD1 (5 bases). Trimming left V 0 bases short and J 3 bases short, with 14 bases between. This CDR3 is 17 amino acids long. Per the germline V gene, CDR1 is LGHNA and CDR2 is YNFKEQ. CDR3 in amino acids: CASSQDLNQGDTGELFF. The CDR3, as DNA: TGTGCCAGCAGCCAAGATCTAAATCAAGGGGACACCGGGGAGCTGTTTTTT.

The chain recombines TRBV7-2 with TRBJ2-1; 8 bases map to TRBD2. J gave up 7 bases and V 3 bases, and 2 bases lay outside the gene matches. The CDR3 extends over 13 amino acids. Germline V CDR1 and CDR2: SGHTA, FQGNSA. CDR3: CASSFPGGNEQFF. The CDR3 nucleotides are TGTGCCAGCAGCTTTCCGGGGGGGAATGAGCAGTTCTTC. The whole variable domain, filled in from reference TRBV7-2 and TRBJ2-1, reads GAGVSQSPSNKVTEKGKDVELRCDPISGHTALYWYRQSLGQGLEFLIYFQGNSAPDKSGLPSDRFSAERTGGSVSTLTIQRTQQEDSAVYLCASSFPGGNEQFFGPGTRLTVL.

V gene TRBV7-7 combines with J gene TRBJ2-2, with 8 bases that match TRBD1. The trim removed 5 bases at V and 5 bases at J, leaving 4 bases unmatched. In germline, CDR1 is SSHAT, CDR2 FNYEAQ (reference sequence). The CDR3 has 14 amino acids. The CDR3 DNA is TGTGCCAGCAGCCCCGGACAGGGAACCGGGGAGCTGTTTTTT. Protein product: CASSPGQGTGELFF.

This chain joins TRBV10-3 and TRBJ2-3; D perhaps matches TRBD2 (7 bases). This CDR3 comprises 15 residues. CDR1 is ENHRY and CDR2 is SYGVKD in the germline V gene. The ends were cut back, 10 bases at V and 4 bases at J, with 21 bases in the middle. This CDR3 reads CATLSGLGGSDTQYF. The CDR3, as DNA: TGTGCCACTCTTTCCGGACTAGGGGGTTCAGATACGCAGTATTTT.

CDR3 in amino acids: CASSSYPKARGSYNEQFF. In nucleotides, the CDR3 is TGTGCCAGCAGTTCGTACCCTAAGGCGCGAGGTTCCTACAATGAGCAGTTCTTC. The J gene is TRBJ2-1, the V gene TRBV28; D is unresolved. This CDR3 spans 18 amino acids. Germline V gives CDR1 MDHEN, CDR2 SYDVKM. Deletions cut 4 bases from V and 1 base from J, with 20 bases between.